This T cell receptor beta chain stems from a study of blood T cell repertoires in COVID-19. Study-wide background: PBMCs, B-cell-depleted T cells, or T cells were the source of the cDNA or gDNA that made up the material.

Germline V CDR1 and CDR2: LNHDA, SQIVND (reference sequence). This CDR3 contains 16 residues. The ends were cut back, 6 bases at V and 0 bases at J, with 15 bases in the middle. Repertoires were generated with immunoSEQ multiplex PCR, while TCRdb's copy carries only in-frame clones and drops some. The top ten clones hold roughly 0.7% of a sample with fewer than 250,000 clones, about nine tenths of them seen once. Sequenced input: peripheral blood. The TCR originated in a man aged 40-55 years with acute or convalescent COVID-19. The chain combines TRBV19 with TRBJ1-5, with D possibly TRBD1 on 5 matching bases. CDR3 sequence reads: CASSPRVLGSNQPQHF. DNA of the CDR3: TGTGCCAGTAGCCCCAGGGTCCTGGGTAGCAATCAGCCCCAGCATTTT.